The entry that follows covers one T cell receptor (beta chain) sequence. The antigen is unknown. The CDR3 is made up of 15 amino acids. Germline CDR1 reads LGHDT; CDR2 reads YNNKEL (reference sequence). Trimming stripped 1 base from V and 7 bases from J, with 13 bases between. The data were obtained in a study of response to subunit inactivated influenza vaccine. MiXCR, run by TCRdb on the RT-PCR reads, gives a single entry per CDR3 protein. The sample shows approximately 290,000 distinct CDR3 sequences, approximately 20% of them seen only once. The study's findings and limits: Researchers suggested that each seasonal influenza vaccination recruits few new T cells.

The receptor's source is a man between 50 and 75 years old who received an inactivated influenza vaccine. The material sequenced was PBMCs from blood, taken less than 22 months after vaccination. The gene calls are TRBV3-1 and TRBJ2-2; possibly TRBD1 or TRBD2 for D (5 bases each). The CDR3 loop is CASSQAGSTGGELFF. The CDR3 DNA reads as TGTGCCAGCAGCCAAGCGGGGTCAACAGGCGGGGAGCTGTTTTTT.